This paragraph reports one TCR beta chain. Its antigen remains undetermined. The record has no base qualities; no much larger clone is one base away. This specimen comes from a study of blood T cell repertoires in COVID-19 (dated by TCRdb to 2020 to 2021). Concerning the study at large: The collaborator samples originated in the United States, Italy and Spain and spanned the acute and convalescent phases of COVID-19. The samples were drawn from the first 160 participants of the ongoing ImmuneRACE study and from 950 to 1,500 subjects provided by 6 global collaborators. A freely available public database, intended as a resource for researchers studying the immune response to SARS-CoV-2, is where the repertoires were released. HLA class I and class II types, where available, came from metadata supplied by the sample provider rather than from assay-based typing. The sample metadata nearly always contained a de-identified subject ID, COVID-19 status, age in years and sex. The dataset comprised deeply sampled blood TCRbeta repertoires from subjects exposed to, actively infected with, or recovered from COVID-19. The prospective study material was composed of cDNA or gDNA derived from T cells, B-cell-depleted T cells, or PBMCs.

The immunoSEQ Assay, a bias-controlled multiplex PCR, was used to amplify TCRbeta CDR3 regions from genomic DNA. On the authors' methods: Within the assay, amplification of reference gene primers was used to estimate how many nucleated cells each sample contained. To quantify the absolute abundance of each unique TCRbeta CDR3 rearrangement, sequence reads were collapsed and filtered. For each sample, productive Simpson clonality was calculated as the square root of Simpson's diversity index across productive rearrangements. Sourced from immuneACCESS, this table was stored by TCRdb with only in-frame sequences that have V and J called. A share of the clones is absent; for the studies checked, an unresolved V gene accounts for under half, and the remainder has no known explanation. That table furnishes V, J and clone size, whereas the DNA furnished D and trimming. A total of 200,000 to 300,000 clones appear in this sample, 88% of them only once. The top ten clones comprise more than 0.55% of the sample.

The full study reports these points: The quantity of clinical and demographic metadata differed by source and by participant and was supplied without curation.

The CDR3 goes from the cysteine to the phenylalanine over 14 residues. The DNA shown is the 42-base CDR3, in frame from base 1. From a lookup of the germline V gene (reference sequence), CDR1 and CDR2 are MNHNY and SVGAGI. V and J lose 2 bases and 6 bases, and a span of 8 bases separates them. Each collaborating institution followed its own protocols to collect whole blood in K2EDTA tubes. Collaborator samples were shipped for TCRbeta analysis as frozen whole blood, isolated PBMCs, or DNA extracted from either sample type. The sequence was collected from a human donor in a cohort sampled during active COVID-19. The sequenced sample was peripheral blood. This sequence uses TRBV6-6 and TRBJ1-6; too little of a D gene remains to name it. The CDR3 corresponds to CASSYPEANSPLHF. The DNA reads TGTGCCAGCAGTTACCCCGAGGCTAATTCACCCCTCCACTTT.